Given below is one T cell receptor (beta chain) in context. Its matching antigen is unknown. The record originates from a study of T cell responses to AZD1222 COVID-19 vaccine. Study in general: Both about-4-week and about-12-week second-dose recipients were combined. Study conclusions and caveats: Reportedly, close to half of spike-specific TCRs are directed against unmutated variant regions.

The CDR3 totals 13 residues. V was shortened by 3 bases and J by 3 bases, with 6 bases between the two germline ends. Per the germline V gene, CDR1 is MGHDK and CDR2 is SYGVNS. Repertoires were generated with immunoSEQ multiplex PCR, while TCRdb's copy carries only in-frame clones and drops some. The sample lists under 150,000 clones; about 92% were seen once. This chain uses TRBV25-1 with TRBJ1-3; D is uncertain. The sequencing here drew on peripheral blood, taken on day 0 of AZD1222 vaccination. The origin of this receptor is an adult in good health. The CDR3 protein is CASSELNGNTIYF. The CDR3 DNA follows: TGTGCCAGCAGTGAGTTGAATGGAAACACCATATATTTT.